The rows below give T cell receptor beta chains drawn from one sample of a study of CD4 T cells in relation to SARS-CoV-2 and coronaviruses. The antigens these receptors bind are not known. Using immunoSEQ multiplex PCR, the repertoire was profiled, and TCRdb retains in-frame clones only, with some absent. The data hold tens of thousands of clones, with 72% observed a single time. The sequencing sample was made of CD4+ T cells from PBMCs, cultured in vitro. The source is a human donor in good health. The CDR3 runs from the conserved cysteine through the conserved F or W. D genes are given only for firm matches. Clone size appears in some rows only: once, few, many, or a class for an expanded clone.

TRBJ2-3 TRBV5-1 few NA CASSSGPSTDTQYF TGCGCCAGCAGCTCGGGACCTAGCACAGATACGCAGTATTTT
TRBJ2-3 TRBV3-1/TRBV3-2 NA NA CASSQSHPRLASTDTQYF TGTGCCAGCAGCCAATCCCACCCGAGACTGGCAAGCACAGATACGCAGTATTTT
TRBJ2-1 TRBV9 NA TRBD1 CASSVAQGSYNEQFF TGTGCCAGCAGCGTAGCACAGGGGTCCTACAATGAGCAGTTCTTC
TRBJ1-1 TRBV19 NA NA CASSIAAGVSTEAFF TGTGCCAGTAGTATAGCTGCGGGGGTGAGCACTGAAGCTTTCTTT
TRBJ2-3 TRBV18 few NA CASSPRSSTDTQYF TGTGCCAGCTCACCACGGTCTTCCACAGATACGCAGTATTTT
TRBJ1-2 TRBV6-5 NA NA CASRVNGGYTF TGTGCCAGCAGGGTAAATGGAGGCTACACCTTC
TRBJ2-7 TRBV7-9 few NA CASSWYGSTYEQYF TGTGCCAGCAGCTGGTACGGGAGTACCTACGAGCAGTACTTC
TRBJ2-1 TRBV5-4 few NA CASSLGTVFYNEQFF TGTGCCAGCAGCCTCGGGACGGTATTTTACAATGAGCAGTTCTTC
TRBJ2-5 TRBV5-4 NA NA CASSQESIQETQYF TGTGCCAGCAGCCAGGAGAGTATCCAAGAGACCCAGTACTTC
TRBJ2-7 TRBV7-8 NA NA CASSFSSGHEQYF TGTGCCAGCAGCTTTAGCTCGGGCCACGAGCAGTACTTC
TRBJ2-5 TRBV5-4 NA NA CASSFGQQETQYF TGTGCCAGCAGCTTCGGACAGCAAGAGACCCAGTACTTC